This is a list of T cell receptor beta chains from one sample in a study of cytomegalovirus exposure and HLA in healthy donors. Data came from immunoSEQ multiplex PCR; TCRdb stores just in-frame clones and leaves some out. The table records more than 110,000 clones, around three quarters of them present only once. The sample consisted of PBMCs. Receptor source: a man in his forties in good health and CMV-seropositive. Each CDR3 is given with its conserved first and last residue. D genes are given only for firm matches. A clone size is listed for some rows: how often the clone was seen (once, few, many), or a class if it is expanded.

NA	TRBV7-8	TRBJ1-1	once	TGTGCCAGCAGCTTAGTTATGAGGAGCACCCAAGGAACTGAAGCTTTCTTT	CASSLVMRSTQGTEAFF
NA	TRBV4-3	TRBJ2-7	NA	TGCGCCAGCAGCCAAGAGAGGGGACTTGCACCCTACGAGCAGTACTTC	CASSQERGLAPYEQYF
TRBD2	TRBV6-5	TRBJ2-2	NA	TGTGCCAGCAGTTTAGGACTAGCGATAAACACCGGGGAGCTGTTTTTT	CASSLGLAINTGELFF
NA	TRBV4-2	TRBJ2-1	NA	TGTGCCAGCAGCCAGACAGGTGGAGGTTCCTACAATGAGCAGTTCTTC	CASSQTGGGSYNEQFF
NA	TRBV2	TRBJ1-1	NA	TGTGCCAGCAGTGATTGGGACAACATGAACACTGAAGCTTTCTTT	CASSDWDNMNTEAFF
NA	TRBV4-3	TRBJ1-4	NA	TGCGCCAGCAGCCGGAAATTAGGGGTCTCTAATGAAAAACTGTTTTTT	CASSRKLGVSNEKLFF
TRBD2	TRBV5-1	TRBJ2-1	few	TGCGCCAGCAGCTTCCTCGGGGGGACTAGGCACGATGAGCAGTTCTTC	CASSFLGGTRHDEQFF
NA	TRBV6-6	TRBJ1-5	NA	TGTGCCAGCAGTTACTCGATGACATCGCCCAACCAGCCCCAGCATTTT	CASSYSMTSPNQPQHF
TRBD2	TRBV7-2	TRBJ2-7	NA	TGTGCCAGCACCCTAGAGGGGCGGGGGATCTACGAGCAGTACTTC	CASTLEGRGIYEQYF
TRBD1	TRBV14	TRBJ2-7	NA	TGTGCCAGCAGCCAGCCGGACAGGGGGCTCTACGAGCAGTACTTC	CASSQPDRGLYEQYF
NA	TRBV2	TRBJ1-5	NA	TGTGCCAGCAGCAAACTGGAGGGTCAGCCCCAGCATTTT	CASSKLEGQPQHF
TRBD1	TRBV2	TRBJ2-1	NA	TGTGCCAGCAGTGAAGACAGGGGGGCCTACAATGAGCAGTTCTTC	CASSEDRGAYNEQFF
NA	TRBV5-1	TRBJ2-1	once	TGCGCCAGCAGCTTGAGCCAGGGGTCCTACAATGAGCAGTTCTTC	CASSLSQGSYNEQFF
NA	TRBV6-1	TRBJ1-5	NA	TGTGCCAGCAACGGACACCTAGGGCGCCAGCCCCAGCATTTT	CASNGHLGRQPQHF
NA	TRBV5-4	TRBJ1-1	once	TGTGCCAGCAGCATACGGACAGCGAACACTGAAGCTTTCTTT	CASSIRTANTEAFF
NA	TRBV27	TRBJ2-7	few	TGTGCCAGCAGTTCGCTAGACCGGGACATCGAGCAGTACTTC	CASSSLDRDIEQYF
TRBD1	TRBV9	TRBJ2-7	NA	TGTGCCAGCAGCGCTTCCGGGACAGGGAGATACGAGCAGTACTTC	CASSASGTGRYEQYF
NA	TRBV13	TRBJ2-3	NA	TGTGCCAGCAGCACCATCTCTAGCGATACGCAGTATTTT	CASSTISSDTQYF
NA	TRBV25-1	TRBJ1-4	NA	TGTGCCAGCAGTGAATCCGGGGAAGGGGAAAAACTGTTTTTT	CASSESGEGEKLFF
NA	TRBV5-5	TRBJ1-1	few	TGTGCCAGCAGCCCTCAGGGGCACGAAGCTTTCTTT	CASSPQGHEAFF
NA	TRBV30	TRBJ1-2	NA	TGTGCCTGGAGCGGACCCCCGACAGGCTATGGCTACACCTTC	CAWSGPPTGYGYTF
NA	TRBV4-2	TRBJ1-5	NA	TGTGCCAGCAGCCAATCCCTCGGGGATCAGCCCCAGCATTTT	CASSQSLGDQPQHF
NA	TRBV10-1	TRBJ2-7	NA	TGCGCCAGCAGTGGGCATCGCACCTACGAGCAGTACTTC	CASSGHRTYEQYF
TRBD1	TRBV9	TRBJ2-3	NA	TGTGCCAGCAGCACCCGGACAGGAAAGGATACGCAGTATTTT	CASSTRTGKDTQYF
NA	TRBV30	TRBJ1-1	NA	TGTGCCTGGACTCGGGGGGCCGCGAACACTGAAGCTTTCTTT	CAWTRGAANTEAFF
NA	TRBV27	TRBJ2-3	NA	TGTGCCAGCAGAACACAGGTTAGCACAGATACGCAGTATTTT	CASRTQVSTDTQYF
NA	TRBV4-1	TRBJ1-1	few	TGCGCCAGCAGCCAAGATTACTGGGCAGGGAAATCTGGCACTGAAGCTTTCTTT	CASSQDYWAGKSGTEAFF
TRBD2	TRBV2	TRBJ2-1	NA	TGTGCCAGCAAACCGGGACTAGGCCCCAGCTCCTACAATGAGCAGTTCTTC	CASKPGLGPSSYNEQFF
NA	TRBV19	TRBJ1-1	once	TGTGCCAGTAGCTCTCTGGAGGGAATTGCTTTCTTT	CASSSLEGIAFF
TRBD1	TRBV6-1	TRBJ1-3	NA	TGTGCCAGCAGGGGGACAGGGTCTGGAAACACCATATATTTT	CASRGTGSGNTIYF
TRBD2	TRBV6-6	TRBJ2-7	few	TGTGCCAGCAGTCGGACTAGCGGTACCTACGAGCAGTACTTC	CASSRTSGTYEQYF
NA	TRBV28	TRBJ2-5	NA	TGTGCCAGCAGTTCTATAGCCGGAGGGTTCCAAGAGACCCAGTACTTC	CASSSIAGGFQETQYF
NA	TRBV10-1	TRBJ2-7	NA	TGCGCCAGCAGTGAGTCGACTAGGAGCGAGCAGTACTTC	CASSESTRSEQYF
NA	TRBV19	TRBJ2-1	few	TGTGCCAGTAGCTCCCCCGGGTTAATAGGCAATGAGCAGTTCTTC	CASSSPGLIGNEQFF
TRBD2	TRBV6-5	TRBJ2-2	NA	TGTGCCAGCAGTTACAGGCCTAGCGGGAGCGCCGGGGAGCTGTTTTTT	CASSYRPSGSAGELFF
TRBD2	TRBV15	TRBJ2-1	NA	TGTGCCACCAGCAGAGATCGTCTAGCGGGAGCGAATGAGCAGTTCTTC	CATSRDRLAGANEQFF
NA	TRBV19	TRBJ1-3	NA	TGTGCCAGTTTTGGGGTCGAGGGTGGAAACACCATATATTTT	CASFGVEGGNTIYF
TRBD2	TRBV4-1	TRBJ2-7	NA	TGCGCCAGCAGTCCCCCACAAGCCGGGACTAGCGGGGTTCAGGTCATATACGAGCAGTACTTC	CASSPPQAGTSGVQVIYEQYF
TRBD1	TRBV5-6	TRBJ1-2	NA	TGTGCCAGCAGCTCCGGGACAGTCTATGGCTACACCTTC	CASSSGTVYGYTF
NA	TRBV5-4	TRBJ2-3	NA	TGTGCCAGCAGCCCGGCGGGCGCAGATACGCAGTATTTT	CASSPAGADTQYF
TRBD2	TRBV4-3	TRBJ2-2	few	TGCGCCAGCAGCCAAGGTCCTGAGGTCCTGACTAGCGGGAGGGCCGGGGCCGGGGAGCTGTTTTTT	CASSQGPEVLTSGRAGAGELFF
NA	TRBV5-1	TRBJ2-7	NA	TGCGCCAGCAGCTTGGAAGGGGTCTACGAGCAGTACTTC	CASSLEGVYEQYF
TRBD1	TRBV6-1	TRBJ1-5	NA	TGTGCCAGCCAATCATACAGGGGTGAATCTCAGCCCCAGCATTTT	CASQSYRGESQPQHF
NA	TRBV5-1	TRBJ2-5	NA	TGCGCCAGCAGTCCCGGACTGAGCAAAGAGACCCAGTACTTC	CASSPGLSKETQYF